The present T cell receptor (beta chain) was sequenced within a study of siplizumab effects on memory and regulatory T cells. Study outcomes and limitations: Researchers did not confirm the suppressive function of proliferating Tregs from siplizumab cultures. Treg-derived clones made up an average of roughly 70% of mappable alloreactive CD4+ clones with siplizumab and over 25% in controls. The study found naive T cells seemingly more diverse than memory cells and seemingly major alloresponse contributors.

V dropped 7 bases and J dropped 8 bases, with 8 bases sitting between them. CDR1 and CDR2 from the germline V gene are LNHDA and SQIVND (reference sequence). The CDR3 has 11 amino acids. Assays covered some 94,000 TCR templates per sample. Clones were read by immunoSEQ multiplex PCR, and TCRdb kept only the in-frame ones, dropping some. The table lists over 95,000 clones, over 85% of them singletons. In this sample, this clone turned up a few times. What it binds is not known. Input material: non-Treg CD4+ T cells sorted from blood. The TCR sequence derives from a human donor in good health. The chain has TRBV19 and TRBJ1-4, with D tentatively TRBD1 (6 bases). As DNA, the CDR3 is TGTGCCAGTAACAGGGAAGAAAAACTGTTTTTT. Amino acids: CASNREEKLFF.